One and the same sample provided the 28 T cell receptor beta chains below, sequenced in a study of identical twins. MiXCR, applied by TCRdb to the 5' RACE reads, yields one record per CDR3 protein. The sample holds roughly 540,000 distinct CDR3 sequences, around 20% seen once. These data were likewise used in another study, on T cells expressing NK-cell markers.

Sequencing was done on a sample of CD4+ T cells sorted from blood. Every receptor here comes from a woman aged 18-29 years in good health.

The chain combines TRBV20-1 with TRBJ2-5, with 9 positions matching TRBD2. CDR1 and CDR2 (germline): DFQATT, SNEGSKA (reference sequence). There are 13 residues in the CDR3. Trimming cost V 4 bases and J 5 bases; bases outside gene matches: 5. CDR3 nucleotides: TGCAGTGCTAAACTAGCGGGTTATGAGACCCAGTACTTC. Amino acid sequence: CSAKLAGYETQYF.

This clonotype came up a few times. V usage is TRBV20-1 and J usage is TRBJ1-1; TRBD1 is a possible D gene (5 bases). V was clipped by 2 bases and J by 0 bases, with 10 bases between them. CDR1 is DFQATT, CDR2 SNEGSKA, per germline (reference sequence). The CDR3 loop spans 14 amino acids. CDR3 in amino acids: CSARHLGVNTEAFF. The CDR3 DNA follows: TGCAGTGCTAGACATCTGGGGGTGAACACTGAAGCTTTCTTT.

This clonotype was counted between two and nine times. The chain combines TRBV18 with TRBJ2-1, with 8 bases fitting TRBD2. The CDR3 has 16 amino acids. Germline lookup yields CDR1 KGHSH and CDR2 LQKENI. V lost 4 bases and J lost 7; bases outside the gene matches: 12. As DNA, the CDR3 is TGTGCCAGCTCACAGGTTCCGACGGGAGGGTCTAATGAGCAGTTCTTC. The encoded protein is CASSQVPTGGSNEQFF.

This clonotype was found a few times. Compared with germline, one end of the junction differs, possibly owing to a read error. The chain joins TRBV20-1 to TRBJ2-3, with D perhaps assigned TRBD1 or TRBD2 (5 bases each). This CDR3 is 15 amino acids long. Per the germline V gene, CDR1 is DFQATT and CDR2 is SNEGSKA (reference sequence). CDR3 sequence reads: CSARGAHLSTDTQYF. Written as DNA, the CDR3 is TGCAGTGCAAGAGGGGCGCACCTTAGCACAGATACGCAGTATTTT.

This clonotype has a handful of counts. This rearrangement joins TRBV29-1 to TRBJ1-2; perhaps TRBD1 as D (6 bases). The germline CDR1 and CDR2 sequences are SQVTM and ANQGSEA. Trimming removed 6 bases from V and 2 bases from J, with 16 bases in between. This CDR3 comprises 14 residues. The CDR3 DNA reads TGCAGCGTGACTGAACAGGGAATGAACTATGGCTACACCTTC. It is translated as CSVTEQGMNYGYTF.

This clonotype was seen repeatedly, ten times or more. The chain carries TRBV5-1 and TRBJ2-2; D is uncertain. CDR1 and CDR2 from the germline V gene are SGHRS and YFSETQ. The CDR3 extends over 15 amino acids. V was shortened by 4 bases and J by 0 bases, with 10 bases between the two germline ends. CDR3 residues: CASSPGPTNTGELFF. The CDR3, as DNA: TGCGCCAGCAGCCCGGGCCCCACGAACACCGGGGAGCTGTTTTTT.

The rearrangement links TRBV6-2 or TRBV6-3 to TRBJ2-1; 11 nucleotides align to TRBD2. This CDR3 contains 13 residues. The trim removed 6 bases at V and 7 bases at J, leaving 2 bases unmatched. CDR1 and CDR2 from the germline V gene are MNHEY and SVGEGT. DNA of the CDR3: TGTGCCAGCAGACTAGCGGGAGTTAATGAGCAGTTCTTC. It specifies CASRLAGVNEQFF.

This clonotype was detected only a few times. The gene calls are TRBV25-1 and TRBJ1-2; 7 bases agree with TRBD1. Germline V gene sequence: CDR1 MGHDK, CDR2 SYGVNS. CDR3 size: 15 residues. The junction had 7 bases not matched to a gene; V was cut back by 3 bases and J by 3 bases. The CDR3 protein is CASSDPTGRDYGYTF. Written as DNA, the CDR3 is TGTGCCAGCAGTGACCCGACAGGGCGCGACTATGGCTACACCTTC.

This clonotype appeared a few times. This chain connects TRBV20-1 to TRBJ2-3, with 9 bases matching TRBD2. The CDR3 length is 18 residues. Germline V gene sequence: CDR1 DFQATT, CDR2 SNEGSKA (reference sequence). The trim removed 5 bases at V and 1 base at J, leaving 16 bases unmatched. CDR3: CSAFSSGIEQGGTDTQYF. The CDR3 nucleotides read TGCAGTGCTTTTTCTAGCGGGATCGAGCAGGGGGGCACAGATACGCAGTATTTT.

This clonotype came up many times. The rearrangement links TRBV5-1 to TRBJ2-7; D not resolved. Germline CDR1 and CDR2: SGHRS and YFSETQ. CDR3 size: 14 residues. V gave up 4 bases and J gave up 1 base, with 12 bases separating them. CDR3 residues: CASSANDPSYEQYF. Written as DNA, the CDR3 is TGCGCCAGCAGCGCGAACGACCCTTCCTACGAGCAGTACTTC. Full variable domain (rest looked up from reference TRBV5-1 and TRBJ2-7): KAGVTQTPRYLIKTRGQQVTLSCSPISGHRSVSWYQQTPGQGLQFLFEYFSETQRNKGNFPGRFSGRQFSNSRSEMNVSTLELGDSALYLCASSANDPSYEQYFGPGTRLTVT.

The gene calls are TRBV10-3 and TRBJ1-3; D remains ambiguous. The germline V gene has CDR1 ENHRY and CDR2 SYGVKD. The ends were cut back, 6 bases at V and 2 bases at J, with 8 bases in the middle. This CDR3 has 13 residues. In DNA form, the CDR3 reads TGTGCCATCAGATCTAGGACTGGAAACACCATATATTTT. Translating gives CAIRSRTGNTIYF.

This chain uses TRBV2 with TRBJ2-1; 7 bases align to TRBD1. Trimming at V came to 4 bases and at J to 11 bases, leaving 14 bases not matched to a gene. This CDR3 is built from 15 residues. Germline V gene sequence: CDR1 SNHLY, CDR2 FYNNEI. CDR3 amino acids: CASSALLQGMYKQFF. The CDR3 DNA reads TGTGCCAGCAGTGCCCTTTTACAGGGGATGTATAAGCAGTTCTTC.

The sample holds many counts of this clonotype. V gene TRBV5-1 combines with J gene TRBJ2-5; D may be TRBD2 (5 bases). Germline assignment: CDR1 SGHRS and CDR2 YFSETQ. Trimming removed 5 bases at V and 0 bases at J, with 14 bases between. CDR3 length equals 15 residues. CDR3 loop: CASSPEGHYQETQYF. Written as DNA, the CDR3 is TGCGCCAGCAGTCCAGAGGGTCACTACCAAGAGACCCAGTACTTC. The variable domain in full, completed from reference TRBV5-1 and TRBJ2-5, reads KAGVTQTPRYLIKTRGQQVTLSCSPISGHRSVSWYQQTPGQGLQFLFEYFSETQRNKGNFPGRFSGRQFSNSRSEMNVSTLELGDSALYLCASSPEGHYQETQYFGPGTRLLVL.

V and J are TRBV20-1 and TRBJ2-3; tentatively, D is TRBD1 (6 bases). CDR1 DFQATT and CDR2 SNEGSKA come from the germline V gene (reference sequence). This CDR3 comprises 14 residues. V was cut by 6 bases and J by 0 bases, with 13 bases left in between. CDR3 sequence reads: CSAFFRGSTDTQYF. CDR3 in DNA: TGCAGTGCGTTCTTCAGGGGAAGCACAGATACGCAGTATTTT.

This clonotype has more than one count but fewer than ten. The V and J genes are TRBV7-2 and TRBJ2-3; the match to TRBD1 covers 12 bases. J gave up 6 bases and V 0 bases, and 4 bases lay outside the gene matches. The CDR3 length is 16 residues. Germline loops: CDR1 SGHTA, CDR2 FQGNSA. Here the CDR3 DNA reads TGTGCCAGCAGCTTAGCGGGGACAGGGGGCGCGGATACGCAGTATTTT. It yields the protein CASSLAGTGGADTQYF.

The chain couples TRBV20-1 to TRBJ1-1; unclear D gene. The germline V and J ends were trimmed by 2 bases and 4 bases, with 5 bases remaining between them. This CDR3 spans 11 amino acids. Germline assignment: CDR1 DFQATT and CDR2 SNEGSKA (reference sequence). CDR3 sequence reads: CSARTGTEAFF. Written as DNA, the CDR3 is TGCAGTGCTAGAACGGGCACTGAAGCTTTCTTT.

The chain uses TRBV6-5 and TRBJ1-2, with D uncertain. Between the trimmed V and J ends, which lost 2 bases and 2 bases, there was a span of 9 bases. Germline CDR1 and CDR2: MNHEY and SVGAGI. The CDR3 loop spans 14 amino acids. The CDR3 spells CASSYGLANYGYTF. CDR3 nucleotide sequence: TGTGCCAGCAGTTACGGGTTGGCGAACTATGGCTACACCTTC.

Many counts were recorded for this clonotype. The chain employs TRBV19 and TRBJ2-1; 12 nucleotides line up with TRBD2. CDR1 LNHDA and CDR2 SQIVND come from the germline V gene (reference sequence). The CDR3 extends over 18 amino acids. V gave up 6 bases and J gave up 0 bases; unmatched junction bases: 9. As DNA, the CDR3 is TGTGCCAGTAGCATACGGACTAGCGGGAAGAGCTCCTACAATGAGCAGTTCTTC. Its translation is CASSIRTSGKSSYNEQFF.

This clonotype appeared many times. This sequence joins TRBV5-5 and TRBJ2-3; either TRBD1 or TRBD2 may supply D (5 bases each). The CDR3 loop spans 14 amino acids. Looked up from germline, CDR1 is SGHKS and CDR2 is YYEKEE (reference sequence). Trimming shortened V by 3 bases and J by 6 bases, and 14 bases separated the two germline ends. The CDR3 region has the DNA TGTGCCAGCAGCTCCGGGGCTAGGGCGGATACGCAGTATTTT. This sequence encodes CASSSGARADTQYF.

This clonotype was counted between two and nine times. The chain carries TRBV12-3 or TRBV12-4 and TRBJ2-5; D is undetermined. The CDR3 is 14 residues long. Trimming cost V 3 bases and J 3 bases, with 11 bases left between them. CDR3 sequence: CASSLVFLEETQYF. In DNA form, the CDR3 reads TGTGCCAGCAGTTTGGTTTTTTTGGAAGAGACCCAGTACTTC.

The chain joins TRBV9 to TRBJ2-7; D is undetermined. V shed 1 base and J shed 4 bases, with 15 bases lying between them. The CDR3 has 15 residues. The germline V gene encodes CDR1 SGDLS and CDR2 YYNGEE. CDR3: CASSVYPTGGYEQYF. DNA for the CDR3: TGTGCCAGCAGCGTATACCCCACCGGTGGGTACGAGCAGTACTTC.

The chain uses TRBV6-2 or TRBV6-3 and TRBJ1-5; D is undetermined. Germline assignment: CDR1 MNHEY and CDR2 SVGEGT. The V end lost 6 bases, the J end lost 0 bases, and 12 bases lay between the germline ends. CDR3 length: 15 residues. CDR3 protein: CASRRNNLSNQPQHF. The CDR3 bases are TGTGCCAGCAGGAGGAATAATCTTAGCAATCAGCCCCAGCATTTT.

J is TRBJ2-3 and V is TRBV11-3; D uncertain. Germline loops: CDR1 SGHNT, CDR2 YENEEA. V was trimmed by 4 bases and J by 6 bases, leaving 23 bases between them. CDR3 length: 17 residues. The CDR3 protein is CASSSGLSSLISDTQYF. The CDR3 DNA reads TGTGCCAGCAGCTCCGGGCTTTCCAGCTTAATTTCGGATACGCAGTATTTT.

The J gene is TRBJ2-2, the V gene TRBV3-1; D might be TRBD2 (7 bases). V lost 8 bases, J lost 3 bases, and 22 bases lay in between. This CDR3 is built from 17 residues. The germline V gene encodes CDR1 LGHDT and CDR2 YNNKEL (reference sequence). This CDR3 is CASSRPGGRIYTGELFF. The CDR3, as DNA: TGTGCCAGCTCCAGACCCGGGGGGCGCATTTACACCGGGGAGCTGTTTTTT.

CDR3 sequence (DNA): TGCAGCGTTGTACGAGAAACGAACACCGGGGAGCTGTTTTTT. Protein product: CSVVRETNTGELFF. V usage is TRBV29-1 and J usage is TRBJ2-2; D uncertain. Germline loops: CDR1 SQVTM, CDR2 ANQGSEA. The CDR3 spans 14 residues. Trimming shortened V by 4 bases and J by 0 bases, and 9 bases separated the two germline ends.

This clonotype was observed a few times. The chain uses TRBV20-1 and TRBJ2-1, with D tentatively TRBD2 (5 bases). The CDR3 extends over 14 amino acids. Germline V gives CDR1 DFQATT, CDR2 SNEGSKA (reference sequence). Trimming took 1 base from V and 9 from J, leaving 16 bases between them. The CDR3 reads CSARGAPLGSEQFF. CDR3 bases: TGCAGTGCTAGAGGCGCACCGCTAGGGAGTGAGCAGTTCTTC.

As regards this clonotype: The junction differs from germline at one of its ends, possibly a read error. CDR3 in amino acids: CSPRLNNEQFF. CDR3 in DNA: TGCAGTCCTAGGTTGAACAATGAGCAGTTCTTC. The rearrangement links TRBV20-1 to TRBJ2-1; no clear D gene. Germline CDR1 is DFQATT and CDR2 is SNEGSKA (reference sequence). The CDR3 covers 11 residues.

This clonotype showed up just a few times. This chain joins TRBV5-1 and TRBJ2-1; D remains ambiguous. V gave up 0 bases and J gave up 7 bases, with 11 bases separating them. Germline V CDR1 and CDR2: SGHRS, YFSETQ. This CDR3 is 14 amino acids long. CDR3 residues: CASSLGERGNEQFF. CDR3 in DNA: TGCGCCAGCAGCTTGGGAGAGCGAGGTAATGAGCAGTTCTTC.